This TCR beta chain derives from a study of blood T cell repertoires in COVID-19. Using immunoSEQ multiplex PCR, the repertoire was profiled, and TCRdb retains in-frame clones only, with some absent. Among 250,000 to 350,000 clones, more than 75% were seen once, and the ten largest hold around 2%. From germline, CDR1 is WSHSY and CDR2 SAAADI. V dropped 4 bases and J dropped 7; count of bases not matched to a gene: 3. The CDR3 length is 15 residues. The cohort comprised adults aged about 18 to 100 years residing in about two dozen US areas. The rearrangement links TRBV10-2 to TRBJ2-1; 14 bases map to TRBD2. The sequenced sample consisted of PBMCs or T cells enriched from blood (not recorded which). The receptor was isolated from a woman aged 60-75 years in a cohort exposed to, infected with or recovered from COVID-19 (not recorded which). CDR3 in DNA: TGCGCCAGCAGTGGACTAGCGGGAGGGCCGAATGAGCAGTTCTTC. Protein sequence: CASSGLAGGPNEQFF.